This TCR beta chain stems from a study of T cell changes during pregnancy in multiple sclerosis. Produced via immunoSEQ multiplex PCR; TCRdb's table is partial and in-frame only. The repertoire holds some 99,000 clones, with approximately 93% as singletons. CDR3 length: 16 residues. The sequences come from peripheral blood, collected after pregnancy. The sequence was collected from a female donor with multiple sclerosis, enrolled in a pregnancy study. V gene TRBV1 combines with J gene TRBJ1-5; the listed D gene, TRBD1, was not tested against the DNA. TRBV1 is assigned pseudogene status. The CDR3 spells CTSSQDSQVSNQPQHF. CDR3 DNA sequence: TGCACCAGCAGCCAAGATTCGCAGGTTAGCAATCAGCCCCAGCATTTT.